These 26 T cell receptor beta chains were all obtained from the same sample, sequenced in a study of memory CD8 T cells in hepatitis C reinfection. Regarding time point: pre-reinfection, 55 to 20 weeks before reinfection detection. TCR sequencing was done directly ex vivo on sorted cells, without expansion in vitro. Sequencing was performed with immunoSEQ multiplex PCR; in TCRdb, only in-frame clones are kept and a portion is missing. The sample holds over 45,000 clones, about nine tenths seen once. What was sequenced was naive CD8+ T cells sorted from blood. The source is a young man with hepatitis C virus infection.

This clone was observed once. The rearrangement joins TRBV29-1 to TRBJ2-7; 7 bases are a match to TRBD1. Trimming cost V 3 bases and J 5 bases; bases outside gene matches: 10. The CDR3 runs 14 residues. Germline loops: CDR1 SQVTM, CDR2 ANQGSEA. CDR3 protein: CSVDRQGTMNEQYF. In nucleotides, the CDR3 is TGCAGCGTTGATAGACAGGGTACGATGAACGAGCAGTACTTC.

The V and J genes are TRBV5-6 and TRBJ1-1; 10 bases agree with TRBD1. The V gene's germline CDR1 is SGHDT and CDR2 YYEEEE. This CDR3 is 16 amino acids long. With V trimmed by 7 bases and J by 3 bases, 12 bases remained unmatched. CDR3 bases: TGTGCCAGCCGACAGGGGGCGGCGATGAAGGACACTGAAGCTTTCTTT. Protein product: CASRQGAAMKDTEAFF.

In nucleotides, the CDR3 is TGCGCCAGCAGCCAACTAACTAGCGGGGTCTACAATGAGCAGTTCTTC. It translates to CASSQLTSGVYNEQFF. The J gene is TRBJ2-1, the V gene TRBV4-1; 10 nucleotides line up with TRBD2. The germline CDR1 and CDR2 sequences are MGHRA and YSYEKL. Unmatched junction bases numbered 4, after V lost 2 bases and J lost 3 bases. CDR3 length: 16 residues.

This clone appeared a few times. V is TRBV27 and J is TRBJ2-5, with a weak D call TRBD2 (5 bases). Germline V CDR1 and CDR2: MNHEY, SMNVEV (reference sequence). The CDR3 is made up of 15 amino acids. The ends were cut back, 6 bases at V and 0 bases at J, with 14 bases in the middle. Written as DNA, the CDR3 is TGTGCCAGCAGCGCCATGACTATGTACCAAGAGACCCAGTACTTC. Translated, it gives CASSAMTMYQETQYF.

This clone was detected once. The chain couples TRBV27 to TRBJ2-3; TRBD2 matches 8 bases. Germline CDR1 MNHEY, CDR2 SMNVEV (reference sequence). This CDR3 is 16 amino acids long. J lost 5 bases, V lost 6 bases, and 13 bases had no gene match. CDR3 sequence: CASSRRLARGVDTQYF. The DNA of the CDR3 is TGTGCCAGCAGCCGCCGACTAGCGCGGGGAGTAGATACGCAGTATTTT.

V gene TRBV5-6 combines with J gene TRBJ2-7; 8 nucleotides align to TRBD1. J lost 3 bases, V lost 4 bases, and 6 bases had no gene match. Per germline, CDR1 SGHDT and CDR2 YYEEEE. This CDR3 spans 14 amino acids. This CDR3 is CASSDGTGYYEQYF. In DNA form, the CDR3 reads TGTGCCAGCAGCGACGGGACAGGCTACTACGAGCAGTACTTC.

This chain connects TRBV6-5 to TRBJ2-7; 13 bases are a match to TRBD2. The trim removed 10 bases at V and 5 bases at J, leaving 2 bases unmatched. The CDR3 is 12 residues long. The germline CDR1 and CDR2 sequences are MNHEY and SVGAGI. The CDR3 bases are TGTGCCACCGGACTAGCGGGAGACGAGCAGTACTTC. Its protein is CATGLAGDEQYF.

The gene calls are TRBV7-9 and TRBJ2-7; a possible D gene is TRBD2 (5 bases). Looked up from germline, CDR1 is SEHNR and CDR2 is FQNEAQ (reference sequence). The CDR3 covers 13 residues. V was trimmed by 5 bases and J by 3 bases, leaving 11 bases between them. CDR3 sequence (DNA): TGTGCCAGCAGCCAAAGCGGTAGCTACGAGCAGTACGTC. Amino acids: CASSQSGSYEQYV.

The genes are TRBV6-5 and TRBJ1-4; TRBD1 agrees at 7 bases. Germline loops: CDR1 MNHEY, CDR2 SVGAGI. The CDR3 runs to 15 residues. V lost 6 bases to trimming and J lost 2 bases; unmatched junction nucleotides: 6. Written as DNA, the CDR3 is TGTGCCAGCAGCTCCCCGACAGGGACTAATGAAAAACTGTTTTTT. This translates into CASSSPTGTNEKLFF.

This rearrangement joins TRBV4-1 to TRBJ2-7; maybe TRBD2 (5 bases). Trimming shortened V by 1 base and J by 3 bases, and 10 bases separated the two germline ends. CDR1 is MGHRA, CDR2 YSYEKL, per germline. This CDR3 region has 14 residues. The CDR3 protein is CASSQVGVLYEQYF. The CDR3 coding sequence is TGCGCCAGCAGCCAAGTCGGGGTACTCTACGAGCAGTACTTC.

The V gene is TRBV29-1, the J gene TRBJ2-5, with D tentatively TRBD1 (6 bases). Per the germline V gene, CDR1 is SQVTM and CDR2 is ANQGSEA. The CDR3 extends over 15 amino acids. V shed 3 bases and J shed 1 base, with 15 bases lying between them. The CDR3, as DNA: TGCAGCGTTGATCTGAGCAGGGGCCCCCAAGAGACCCAGTACTTC. Translating gives CSVDLSRGPQETQYF.

The genes are TRBV7-8 and TRBJ2-3, with 7 bases that match TRBD2. The CDR3 covers 16 residues. V was pared by 7 bases and J by 5 bases, with 15 bases of the junction left unmatched. The germline CDR1 and CDR2 sequences are SGHVS and FQNEAQ. CDR3 residues: CASTPSLTGGIDTQYF. The CDR3 nucleotides are TGTGCCAGCACCCCGTCTCTTACGGGAGGAATAGATACGCAGTATTTT.

This clone appeared once. The chain joins TRBV27 to TRBJ1-1; D might be TRBD1 (6 bases). From germline, CDR1 is MNHEY and CDR2 SMNVEV (reference sequence). Trimming left V 8 bases short and J 0 bases short, with 13 bases between. CDR3 size: 14 residues. Here the CDR3 reads CASRGGQLNTEAFF. CDR3 DNA sequence: TGTGCCAGCCGCGGAGGACAGTTGAACACTGAAGCTTTCTTT.

This chain joins TRBV19 and TRBJ2-1; 7 bases match TRBD1. CDR3 size: 15 residues. The V segment lost 3 bases and the J segment 0 bases; nucleotides outside the gene matches: 2. Germline CDR1 LNHDA, CDR2 SQIVND (reference sequence). DNA for the CDR3: TGTGCCAGTAGTATTACAGGGGCCTCCTACAATGAGCAGTTCTTC. As protein: CASSITGASYNEQFF. The full variable domain, in which reference TRBV19 and TRBJ2-1 provide the parts outside the CDR3, is DGGITQSPKYLFRKEGQNVTLSCEQNLNHDAMYWYRQDPGQGLRLIYYSQIVNDFQKGDIAEGYSVSREKKESFPLTVTSAQKNPTAFYLCASSITGASYNEQFFGPGTRLTVL.

The chain has TRBV18 and TRBJ2-3; 7 nucleotides agree with TRBD2. V was clipped by 8 bases and J by 5 bases; unmatched bases: 1. This CDR3 has 11 amino acids. Germline values: CDR1 KGHSH, CDR2 LQKENI. CDR3 region: CASTGGDTQYF. The CDR3 DNA reads as TGTGCCAGCACGGGAGGAGATACGCAGTATTTT.

The V gene is TRBV19, the J gene TRBJ2-2; 9 nucleotides match TRBD2. In germline, CDR1 is LNHDA, CDR2 SQIVND (reference sequence). The CDR3 has 15 amino acids. V dropped 3 bases and J dropped 4; count of bases not matched to a gene: 3. CDR3 in amino acids: CASSMVSGGTGELFF. The CDR3 DNA follows: TGTGCCAGTAGTATGGTTAGCGGGGGCACCGGGGAGCTGTTTTTT. Full variable domain (outside the CDR3, taken from reference TRBV19 and TRBJ2-2): DGGITQSPKYLFRKEGQNVTLSCEQNLNHDAMYWYRQDPGQGLRLIYYSQIVNDFQKGDIAEGYSVSREKKESFPLTVTSAQKNPTAFYLCASSMVSGGTGELFFGEGSRLTVL.

This chain links TRBV7-9 with TRBJ1-2; no clear D gene. The V end was cut by 4 bases, the J end by 2 bases, with 14 bases between. The CDR3 is made up of 15 amino acids. CDR1 is SEHNR, CDR2 FQNEAQ, per germline (reference sequence). CDR3 nucleotides: TGTGCCAGCAGCTCCGGCCAAGGAGGGAACTATGGCTACACCTTC. Residues: CASSSGQGGNYGYTF.

This chain uses TRBV4-3 with TRBJ2-3, with TRBD2 matching over 10 bases. J lost 2 bases, V lost 5 bases, and 16 bases had no gene match. Per germline, CDR1 LGHNA and CDR2 YSLEER. CDR3 length: 19 amino acids. CDR3 protein: CASSVRGWASGGLTDTQYF. CDR3 DNA sequence: TGCGCCAGCAGCGTTAGGGGGTGGGCTAGCGGGGGACTCACAGATACGCAGTATTTT.

The V and J genes are TRBV19 and TRBJ1-1, with D unclear. The CDR3 spans 13 residues. From germline, CDR1 is LNHDA and CDR2 SQIVND (reference sequence). Between the trimmed V and J ends, which lost 7 bases and 3 bases, there was a span of 12 bases. The chain's CDR3 is CASIEGSYTEAFF. CDR3 DNA sequence: TGTGCCAGTATTGAGGGCAGCTACACTGAAGCTTTCTTT.

J is TRBJ2-1 and V is TRBV10-2; 12 bases map to TRBD2. After removal of 3 bases from V and 6 bases from J, the junction contained 3 bases not matched to a gene. CDR3 length: 15 residues. The germline CDR1 and CDR2 sequences are WSHSY and SAAADI. CDR3 sequence (DNA): TGCGCCAGCAGTGATCTAGCGGGGGGGGCCAATGAGCAGTTCTTC. The encoded protein is CASSDLAGGANEQFF.

In nucleotides, the CDR3 is TGTGCCAGCAGCTCGGGACAGGGGGTAGAGACCCAGTACTTC. Protein product: CASSSGQGVETQYF. The chain couples TRBV7-9 to TRBJ2-5, with TRBD1 matching 11 bases. V shed 4 bases, J shed 4 bases, and the junction held 2 bases outside the gene matches. From germline, CDR1 is SEHNR and CDR2 FQNEAQ (reference sequence). The length of the CDR3 is 14 residues.

The chain has TRBV5-1 and TRBJ1-3, with D tentatively TRBD1 (6 bases). The V gene lost 5 bases and the J gene lost 0 bases, with 15 bases spanning the gap. The CDR3 length is 16 residues. CDR1 and CDR2 from the germline V gene are SGHRS and YFSETQ. The CDR3 loop reads CASSPTGTNSGNTIYF. The DNA for the CDR3 is TGCGCCAGCAGTCCCACAGGGACCAACTCTGGAAACACCATATATTTT. Full variable domain (remainder filled in from reference TRBV5-1 and TRBJ1-3): KAGVTQTPRYLIKTRGQQVTLSCSPISGHRSVSWYQQTPGQGLQFLFEYFSETQRNKGNFPGRFSGRQFSNSRSEMNVSTLELGDSALYLCASSPTGTNSGNTIYFGEGSWLTVV.

The rearrangement uses TRBV6-5 and TRBJ2-7; no reliable D call. Trimming cost V 0 bases and J 0 bases, with 6 bases left between them. Germline V gene lookup returns CDR1 MNHEY and CDR2 SVGAGI. The CDR3 extends over 14 amino acids. Here the CDR3 reads CASSYSSYSYEQYF. The DNA for the CDR3 is TGTGCCAGCAGTTACTCAAGCTACTCCTACGAGCAGTACTTC.

The chain couples TRBV19 to TRBJ1-5; 8 bases align to TRBD1. Germline CDR1 and CDR2: LNHDA and SQIVND (reference sequence). The V and J ends lost 4 bases and 7 bases, in that order; junction bases with no gene match: 6. CDR3 length equals 14 residues. CDR3 amino acids: CASSNQGAGQPQHF. The CDR3 DNA follows: TGTGCCAGTAGTAACCAGGGGGCCGGCCAGCCCCAGCATTTT.

Here the CDR3 reads CASSSGTSGGGDTQYF. The DNA of the CDR3 is TGTGCCAGCAGTTCCGGGACTAGCGGGGGAGGGGATACGCAGTATTTT. The V call is TRBV2, the J call TRBJ2-3, with 14 bases aligning to TRBD2. J lost 6 bases, V lost 5 bases, and 7 bases had no gene match. The CDR3 runs to 16 residues. Germline CDR1 reads SNHLY; CDR2 reads FYNNEI.

This rearrangement joins TRBV7-9 to TRBJ2-7, with D perhaps TRBD1 (5 bases). This CDR3 spans 12 amino acids. The germline V and J ends were trimmed by 5 bases and 3 bases, with 8 bases remaining between them. Germline V gives CDR1 SEHNR, CDR2 FQNEAQ (reference sequence). This CDR3 reads CASSPGHYEQYF. CDR3 coding DNA: TGTGCCAGCAGCCCAGGACACTACGAGCAGTACTTC.